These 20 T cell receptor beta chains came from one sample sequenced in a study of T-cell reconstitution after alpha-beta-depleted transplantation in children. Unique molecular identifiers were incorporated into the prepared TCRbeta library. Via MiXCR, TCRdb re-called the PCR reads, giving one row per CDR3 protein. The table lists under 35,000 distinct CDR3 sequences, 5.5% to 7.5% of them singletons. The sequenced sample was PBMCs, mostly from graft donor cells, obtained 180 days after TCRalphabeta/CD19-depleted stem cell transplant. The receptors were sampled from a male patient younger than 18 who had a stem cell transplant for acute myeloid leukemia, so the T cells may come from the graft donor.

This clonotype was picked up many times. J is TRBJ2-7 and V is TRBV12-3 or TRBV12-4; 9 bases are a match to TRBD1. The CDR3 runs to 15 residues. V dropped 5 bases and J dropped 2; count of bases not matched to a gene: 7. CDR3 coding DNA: TGTGCCAGCAGTCCAGACAGGGGGGGCCCCTACGAGCAGTACGTC. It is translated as CASSPDRGGPYEQYV.

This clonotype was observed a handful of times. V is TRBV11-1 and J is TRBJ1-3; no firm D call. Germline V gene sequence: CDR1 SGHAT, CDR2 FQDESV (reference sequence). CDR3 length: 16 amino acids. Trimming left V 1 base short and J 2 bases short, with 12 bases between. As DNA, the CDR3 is TGTGCCAGCAGCTTAGAGGCGGGAGTAGCTGGAAACACCATATATTTT. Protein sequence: CASSLEAGVAGNTIYF.

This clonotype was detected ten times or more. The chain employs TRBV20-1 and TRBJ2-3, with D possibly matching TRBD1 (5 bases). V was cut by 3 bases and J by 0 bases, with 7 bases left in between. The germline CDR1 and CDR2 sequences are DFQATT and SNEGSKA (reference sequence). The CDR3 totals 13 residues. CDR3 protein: CSARGPSTDTQYF. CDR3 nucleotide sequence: TGCAGTGCTAGGGGGCCCAGCACAGATACGCAGTATTTT.

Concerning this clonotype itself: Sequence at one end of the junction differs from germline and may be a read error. In nucleotides, the CDR3 is TGTGCCAGCAGCTCCGGGACAGGGCTCTTCCCTGAACCTTTCTTT. It encodes CASSSGTGLFPEPFF. The chain joins TRBV7-3 to TRBJ1-1, with 9 bases lining up with TRBD1. Germline-derived CDR1 and CDR2 are SGHTA and FQGTGA. The CDR3 extends over 15 amino acids.

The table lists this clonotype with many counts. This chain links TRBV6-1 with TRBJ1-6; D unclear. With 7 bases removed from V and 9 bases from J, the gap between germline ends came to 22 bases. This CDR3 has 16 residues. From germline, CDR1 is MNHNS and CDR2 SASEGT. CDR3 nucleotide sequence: TGTGCCAGCACCCGCCTGGCGGCTTCCGGCGGTTCACCCCTCCACTTT. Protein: CASTRLAASGGSPLHF.

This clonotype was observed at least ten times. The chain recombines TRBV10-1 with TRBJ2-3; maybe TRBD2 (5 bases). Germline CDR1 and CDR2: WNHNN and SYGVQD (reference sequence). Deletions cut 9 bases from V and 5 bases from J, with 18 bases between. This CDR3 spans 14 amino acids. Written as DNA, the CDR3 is TGCGCCAGTATTGTGACTAAGTGGGAAGATACGCAGTATTTT. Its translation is CASIVTKWEDTQYF.

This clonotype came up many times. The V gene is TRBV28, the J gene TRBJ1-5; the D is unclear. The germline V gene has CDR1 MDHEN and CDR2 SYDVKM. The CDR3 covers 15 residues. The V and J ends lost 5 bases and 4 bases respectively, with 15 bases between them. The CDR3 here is CASSPPGRRNQPQHF. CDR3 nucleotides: TGTGCCAGCAGTCCCCCGGGGAGGCGAAATCAGCCCCAGCATTTT.

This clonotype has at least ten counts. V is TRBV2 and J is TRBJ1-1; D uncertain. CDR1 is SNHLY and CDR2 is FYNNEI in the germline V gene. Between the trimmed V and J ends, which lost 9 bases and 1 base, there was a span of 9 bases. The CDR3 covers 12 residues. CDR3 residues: CARESANTEAFF. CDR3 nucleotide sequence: TGTGCCAGGGAGTCGGCGAACACTGAAGCTTTCTTT.

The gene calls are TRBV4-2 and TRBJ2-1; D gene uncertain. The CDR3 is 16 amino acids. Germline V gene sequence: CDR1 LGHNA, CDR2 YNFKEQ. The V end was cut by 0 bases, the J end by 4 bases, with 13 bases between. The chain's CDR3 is CASSQDWLGSYNEQFF. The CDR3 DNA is TGTGCCAGCAGCCAAGATTGGTTGGGCAGTTACAATGAGCAGTTCTTC.

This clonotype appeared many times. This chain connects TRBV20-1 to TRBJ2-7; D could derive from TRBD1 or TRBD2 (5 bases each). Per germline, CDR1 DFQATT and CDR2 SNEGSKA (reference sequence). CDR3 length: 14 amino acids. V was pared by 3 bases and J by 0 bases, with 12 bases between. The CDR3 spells CSASGSGSSYEQYF. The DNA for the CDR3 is TGCAGTGCTAGTGGGTCAGGGAGCTCCTACGAGCAGTACTTC.

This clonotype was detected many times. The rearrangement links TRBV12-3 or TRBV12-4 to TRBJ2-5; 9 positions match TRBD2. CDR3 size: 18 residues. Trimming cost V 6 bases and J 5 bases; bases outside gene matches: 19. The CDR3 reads CASSEEASSGTFGETQYF. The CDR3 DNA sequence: TGTGCCAGCAGCGAGGAAGCCTCTAGCGGGACTTTTGGGGAGACCCAGTACTTC.

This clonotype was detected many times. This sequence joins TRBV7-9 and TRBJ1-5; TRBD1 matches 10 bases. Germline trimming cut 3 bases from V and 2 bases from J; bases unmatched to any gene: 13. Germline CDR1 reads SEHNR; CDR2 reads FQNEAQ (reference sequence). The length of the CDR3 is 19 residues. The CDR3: CASSLGSRQGAWGNQPQHF. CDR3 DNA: TGTGCCAGCAGCTTGGGATCGAGACAGGGGGCATGGGGCAATCAGCCCCAGCATTTT.

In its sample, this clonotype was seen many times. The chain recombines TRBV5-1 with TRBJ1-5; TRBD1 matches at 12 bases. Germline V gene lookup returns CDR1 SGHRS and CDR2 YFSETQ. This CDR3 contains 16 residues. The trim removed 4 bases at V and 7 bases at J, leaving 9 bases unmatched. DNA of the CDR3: TGCGCCAGCAGCCCGGGACAGGGGGCGGGAGTCCAGCCCCAGCATTTT. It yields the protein CASSPGQGAGVQPQHF.

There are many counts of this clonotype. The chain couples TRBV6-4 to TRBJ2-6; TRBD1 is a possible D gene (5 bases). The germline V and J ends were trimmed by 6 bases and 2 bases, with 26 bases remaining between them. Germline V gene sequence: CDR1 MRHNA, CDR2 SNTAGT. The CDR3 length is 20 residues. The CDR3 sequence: CASRTGSPGPLPPGANVLTF. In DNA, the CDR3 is TGTGCCAGCAGAACAGGATCCCCGGGCCCACTCCCCCCTGGGGCCAACGTCCTGACTTTC.

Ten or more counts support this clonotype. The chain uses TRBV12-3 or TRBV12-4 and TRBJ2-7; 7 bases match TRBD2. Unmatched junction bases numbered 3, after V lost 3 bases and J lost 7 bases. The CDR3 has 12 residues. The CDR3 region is CASSFQGGEQYV. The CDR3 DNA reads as TGTGCCAGCAGTTTCCAGGGAGGGGAGCAGTACGTC.

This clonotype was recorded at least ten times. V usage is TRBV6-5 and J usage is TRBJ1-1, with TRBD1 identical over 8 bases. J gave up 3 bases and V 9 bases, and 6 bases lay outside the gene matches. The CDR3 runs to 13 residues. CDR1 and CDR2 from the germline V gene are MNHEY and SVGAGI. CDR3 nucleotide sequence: TGTGCCAGTCGAAGACAGGGGTACACTGAAGCTTTCTTT. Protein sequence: CASRRQGYTEAFF.

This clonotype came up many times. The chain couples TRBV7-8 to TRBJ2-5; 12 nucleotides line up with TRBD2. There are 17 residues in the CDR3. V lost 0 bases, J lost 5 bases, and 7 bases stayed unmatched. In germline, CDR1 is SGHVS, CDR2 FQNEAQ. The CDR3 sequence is CASSLAPSGRAGETQYF. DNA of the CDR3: TGTGCCAGCAGCTTAGCTCCTAGCGGGAGGGCCGGGGAGACCCAGTACTTC.

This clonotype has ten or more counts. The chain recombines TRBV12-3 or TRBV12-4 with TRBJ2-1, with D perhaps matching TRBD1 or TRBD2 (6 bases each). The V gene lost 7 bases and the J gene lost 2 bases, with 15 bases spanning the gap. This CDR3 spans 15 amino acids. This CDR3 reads CASTVLRGPYNEQFF. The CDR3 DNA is TGTGCCAGCACTGTCCTACGGGGGCCCTACAATGAGCAGTTCTTC.

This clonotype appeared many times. CDR3 DNA: TGCGCCAGCAGGAAAGAGGTAGTTGAGGCTGAAGCTTTCTTT. It translates to CASRKEVVEAEAFF. This sequence joins TRBV5-1 and TRBJ1-1, with D hard to call. The V end was cut by 5 bases, the J end by 6 bases, with 17 bases between. The CDR3 runs 14 residues. Germline V gene data show CDR1 as SGHRS and CDR2 as YFSETQ. The full variable domain, with the rest looked up from reference TRBV5-1 and TRBJ1-1, is KAGVTQTPRYLIKTRGQQVTLSCSPISGHRSVSWYQQTPGQGLQFLFEYFSETQRNKGNFPGRFSGRQFSNSRSEMNVSTLELGDSALYLCASRKEVVEAEAFFGQGTRLTVV.

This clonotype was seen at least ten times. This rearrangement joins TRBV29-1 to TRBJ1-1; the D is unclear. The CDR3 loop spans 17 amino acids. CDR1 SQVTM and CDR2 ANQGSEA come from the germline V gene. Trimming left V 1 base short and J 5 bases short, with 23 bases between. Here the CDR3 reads CSVEGFGDFGSLTEAFF. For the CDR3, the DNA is TGCAGCGTTGAAGGGTTCGGGGATTTTGGTTCTTTAACTGAAGCTTTCTTT. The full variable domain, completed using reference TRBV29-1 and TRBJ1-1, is SAVISQKPSRDICQRGTSLTIQCQVDSQVTMMFWYRQQPGQSLTLIATANQGSEATYESGFVIDKFPISRPNLTFSTLTVSNMSPEDSSIYLCSVEGFGDFGSLTEAFFGQGTRLTVV.